The 19 T cell receptor beta chains below were found in one sample sequenced in a study of blood T cell repertoires in COVID-19. Assay: immunoSEQ multiplex PCR; the TCRdb copy retains only in-frame clones and omits some. In the table there are 250,000 to 300,000 clones, roughly 88% of which are singletons. The sequencing sample was made of peripheral blood. These receptors were taken from a woman in her twenties or thirties who had recovered from COVID-19.

The chain couples TRBV4-2 to TRBJ2-3, with a tentative D call TRBD1 (8 bases). Germline V CDR1 and CDR2: LGHNA, YNFKEQ. V lost 3 bases and J 4 bases, leaving 17 bases between the germline ends. The length of the CDR3 is 16 residues. The CDR3 loop is CASSQTVQGGADTQYF. CDR3 DNA sequence: TGTGCCAGCAGCCAGACCGTACAGGGGGGGGCAGATACGCAGTATTTT.

The chain has TRBV7-2 and TRBJ2-3; D may be TRBD2 (5 bases). The CDR3 has 14 residues. The V end lost 5 bases, the J end lost 2 bases, and 11 bases lay between the germline ends. Germline V gives CDR1 SGHTA, CDR2 FQGNSA. This CDR3 is CASSPGGHTDTQYF. The CDR3, as DNA: TGTGCCAGCAGCCCGGGCGGGCACACAGATACGCAGTATTTT.

As regards this clone: Different DNA sequences within this sample yield the same CDR3. The chain has TRBV3-1 (or the pseudogene TRBV3-2) and TRBJ1-4; a weak D match, TRBD1 (5 bases). V lost 0 bases, J lost 8 bases, and 10 bases lay in between. CDR3 length: 14 amino acids. CDR1 and CDR2 from the germline V gene are LGHDT and YNNKEL (reference sequence). CDR3 loop: CASSQDRGGEKLFF. In DNA form, the CDR3 reads TGTGCCAGCAGCCAAGATAGGGGTGGAGAAAAACTGTTTTTT.

J is TRBJ2-1 and V is TRBV5-6; 7 bases map to TRBD1. Unmatched junction bases numbered 2, after V lost 4 bases and J lost 4 bases. The CDR3 runs 13 residues. CDR1 is SGHDT and CDR2 is YYEEEE in the germline V gene. The CDR3: CASSVDRYNEQFF. CDR3 bases: TGTGCCAGCAGCGTGGACAGGTACAATGAGCAGTTCTTC.

The CDR3 protein is CASSQGWRGNYNEQFF. DNA for the CDR3: TGTGCCAGCAGCCAAGGGTGGCGGGGGAACTACAATGAGCAGTTCTTC. The rearrangement links TRBV4-2 to TRBJ2-1; 7 nucleotides line up with TRBD2. Germline V CDR1 and CDR2: LGHNA, YNFKEQ. The CDR3 extends over 16 amino acids. Trimming removed 1 base from V and 3 bases from J; junction bases left unmatched: 6.

The gene calls are TRBV9 and TRBJ2-1; a possible D gene is TRBD1 (5 bases). This CDR3 has 13 amino acids. Trimming took off 0 bases at V and 6 bases at J, with 7 bases between the two ends. Germline V gene lookup returns CDR1 SGDLS and CDR2 YYNGEE. CDR3 residues: CASSVARVNEQFF. The CDR3 region has the DNA TGTGCCAGCAGCGTAGCCAGGGTCAATGAGCAGTTCTTC.

V gene TRBV18 combines with J gene TRBJ2-7; 7 bases map to TRBD1. The ends lost 5 bases at V and 5 bases at J; junction bases unmatched: 15. This CDR3 region has 16 residues. Looked up from germline, CDR1 is KGHSH and CDR2 is LQKENI. The CDR3 reads CASSSKGAEGGNEQYF. CDR3 coding DNA: TGTGCCAGCTCATCAAAAGGGGCCGAAGGGGGCAACGAGCAGTACTTC.

In the case of this clone: This sample includes further DNA sequences coding for the same CDR3. The chain carries TRBV4-2 and TRBJ1-4; 7 nucleotides line up with TRBD1. V dropped 1 base and J dropped 5; count of bases not matched to a gene: 4. The length of the CDR3 is 15 residues. Germline V gene lookup returns CDR1 LGHNA and CDR2 YNFKEQ. In nucleotides, the CDR3 is TGTGCCAGCAGCCAAGCGGGACAGAAAAATGAAAAACTGTTTTTT. Protein: CASSQAGQKNEKLFF.

This chain uses TRBV18 with TRBJ2-1; D is undetermined. CDR1 is KGHSH, CDR2 LQKENI, per germline. V was shortened by 2 bases and J by 7 bases, with 6 bases between the two germline ends. The CDR3 is 12 residues long. The CDR3, as DNA: TGTGCCAGCTCACCAAACGGGAATGAGCAGTTCTTC. Translated, it gives CASSPNGNEQFF.

The table lists this clone with a count of one. V gene TRBV7-7 combines with J gene TRBJ2-3, with D perhaps TRBD2 (6 bases). The CDR3 is 15 residues long. Trimming removed 5 bases at V and 2 bases at J, with 14 bases between. Germline V gives CDR1 SSHAT, CDR2 FNYEAQ (reference sequence). The CDR3 nucleotides read TGTGCCAGCAGCCGACTAGTTCAGAACACAGATACGCAGTATTTT. Translation: CASSRLVQNTDTQYF.

V gene TRBV7-8 combines with J gene TRBJ1-2; 8 nucleotides match TRBD1. This CDR3 is built from 14 residues. Looked up from germline, CDR1 is SGHVS and CDR2 is FQNEAQ. V was clipped by 5 bases and J by 8 bases; unmatched bases: 10. As DNA, the CDR3 is TGTGCCAGCAGCCTCAGCGACAGGGGAGGCGGCTACACCTTC. Translation gives CASSLSDRGGGYTF. Full variable domain (rest looked up from reference TRBV7-8 and TRBJ1-2): GAGVSQSPRYKVAKRGQDVALRCDPISGHVSLFWYQQALGQGPEFLTYFQNEAQLDKSGLPSDRFFAERPEGSVSTLKIQRTQQEDSAVYLCASSLSDRGGGYTFGSGTRLTVV.

Points on this clone: One end of the junction varies from germline; a read error may be responsible. The CDR3 DNA reads as TGTGCCAGCAGTCAAGCAGCGGGGGGAAATGAGCAGTTCTTC. Translating gives CASSQAAGGNEQFF. The chain has TRBV3-1 (or the pseudogene TRBV3-2) and TRBJ2-1; 9 positions match TRBD2. The CDR3 covers 14 residues. The V gene's germline CDR1 is LGHDT and CDR2 YNNKEL (reference sequence).

The J gene is TRBJ2-3, the V gene TRBV9, with D possibly being TRBD2 (5 bases). The V gene's germline CDR1 is SGDLS and CDR2 YYNGEE. Trimming shortened V by 3 bases and J by 2 bases, and 7 bases separated the two germline ends. CDR3 length: 13 residues. As DNA, the CDR3 is TGTGCCAGCAGCGAGGACTCCACAGATACGCAGTATTTT. The encoded protein is CASSEDSTDTQYF.

The V gene is TRBV5-1, the J gene TRBJ1-1; D remains ambiguous. Germline CDR1 SGHRS, CDR2 YFSETQ. CDR3 length: 17 amino acids. The V gene lost 0 bases and the J gene lost 0 bases, with 15 bases spanning the gap. The CDR3 DNA reads TGCGCCAGCAGCTTGGTTCCCGGAGAAGCGATGAACACTGAAGCTTTCTTT. Its translation: CASSLVPGEAMNTEAFF.

This chain joins TRBV18 and TRBJ2-2; D may be TRBD1 (5 bases). Trimming removed 3 bases from V and 1 base from J, with 9 bases in between. This CDR3 is built from 15 residues. Germline V lookup: CDR1 KGHSH, CDR2 LQKENI. The DNA for the CDR3 is TGTGCCAGCTCACCCCAGCAGGGGAACACCGGGGAGCTGTTTTTT. Its protein product is CASSPQQGNTGELFF.

This chain links TRBV18 with TRBJ2-7; D is uncertain. CDR3 size: 12 residues. V was cut by 6 bases and J by 6 bases, with 12 bases left in between. From germline, CDR1 is KGHSH and CDR2 LQKENI. CDR3 protein: CASSPNSGEQYF. In DNA form, the CDR3 reads TGTGCCAGCTCGCCTAACTCCGGCGAGCAGTACTTC.

J is TRBJ1-1 and V is TRBV5-6, with D perhaps TRBD1 (6 bases). V was shortened by 3 bases and J by 4 bases, with 16 bases between the two germline ends. The CDR3 runs 15 residues. Germline V lookup: CDR1 SGHDT, CDR2 YYEEEE. CDR3 sequence: CASSWTYRESTEAFF. The DNA for the CDR3 is TGTGCCAGCAGCTGGACGTACAGGGAGAGCACTGAAGCTTTCTTT.

CDR3: CASIPEATNEQFF. In nucleotides, the CDR3 is TGTGCCAGCATCCCTGAAGCCACCAATGAGCAGTTCTTC. The rearrangement links TRBV12-3 or TRBV12-4 to TRBJ2-1; D gene unclear. This CDR3 is built from 13 residues. V was clipped by 7 bases and J by 6 bases, with 13 bases between them.

This clone was observed a single time. The chain has TRBV28 and TRBJ1-5; tentatively, D is TRBD1 (6 bases). Germline CDR1 reads MDHEN; CDR2 reads SYDVKM. This CDR3 comprises 13 residues. Trimming pared 10 bases from V and 0 bases from J, leaving 10 bases between. CDR3 protein: CATQQGSNQPQHF. CDR3 coding DNA: TGTGCCACACAACAGGGTAGCAATCAGCCCCAGCATTTT.